This is a list of T cell receptor beta chains from one sample in a study of blood T cell repertoires in COVID-19. Generated by immunoSEQ multiplex PCR, the TCRdb table keeps only in-frame clones and is missing some. This sample yields about 120,000 clones, of which 70% to 90% are seen a single time; less than 5% belongs to the top ten. The material sequenced was peripheral blood. The receptors here all came from a middle-aged man with acute or convalescent COVID-19. Both conserved end residues are part of each CDR3. Fields, in order: clone size, D gene, V gene, J gene, CDR3 DNA, CDR3 protein. A D gene is named only where the DNA matches it firmly. A row's size may be missing; if present it is once, few, many or a size class.

>.|TRBD1|TRBV19|TRBJ1-1
TGTGCCAGTAGTATAGCTGGGACAGGGAAAGTGACTGAAGCTTTCTTT
CASSIAGTGKVTEAFF
>.|TRBD2|TRBV5-4|TRBJ2-3
TGTGCCAGCAGCTCGGAAGTCCAGCGGGGTGTAGATACGCAGTATTTT
CASSSEVQRGVDTQYF
>.|TRBD1|TRBV20-1|TRBJ1-1
TGCAGTGCTAGTGGAGAAGGGGGCGCATGGTCTGAAGCTTTCTTT
CSASGEGGAWSEAFF
>.|TRBD1|TRBV9|TRBJ1-6
TGTGCCAGCAGCTTGCGGACAGGCGGAGATTCACCCCTCCACTTT
CASSLRTGGDSPLHF
>.|.|TRBV19|TRBJ1-1
TGTGCCAGTAGTCTTAGACAGGCCATGGGCACTGAAGCTTTCTTT
CASSLRQAMGTEAFF
>.|.|TRBV30|TRBJ1-2
TGTGCCTGGAGTGTACTTAACTATGGCTACACCTTC
CAWSVLNYGYTF
>.|.|TRBV19|TRBJ1-2
TGTGCCAGTAGTATAGGACAGGCGTCCTATGGCTACACCTTC
CASSIGQASYGYTF
>.|.|TRBV4-1|TRBJ1-1
TGCGCCAGCAGCCGAGGCGGGGGCGCTTTCTTT
CASSRGGGAFF
>.|.|TRBV3-1/TRBV3-2|TRBJ2-3
TGTGCCAGCAGCCACCCGGGATCATCCACAGATACGCAGTATTTT
CASSHPGSSTDTQYF
>.|TRBD1|TRBV5-1|TRBJ2-3
TGCGCCAGCAGCTTAGGTACAGGGGGGATTGGCACAGATACGCAGTATTTT
CASSLGTGGIGTDTQYF
>.|TRBD2|TRBV5-4|TRBJ2-7
TGTGCCAGCAGCACCGGACTAGCGGGGGCCGGGGAGCAGTACTTC
CASSTGLAGAGEQYF
>.|TRBD2|TRBV5-1|TRBJ2-1
TGCGCCAGCAGCCTCCAACCCAGCGGGAGGTACAATGAGCAGTTCTTC
CASSLQPSGRYNEQFF
>once|.|TRBV3-1/TRBV3-2|TRBJ1-1
TGTGCCAGCAGCCAAGAAATTGGGGACTCGAACACTGAAGCTTTCTTT
CASSQEIGDSNTEAFF
>.|TRBD2|TRBV6-1|TRBJ2-1
TGTGCCAGCAGTGGAGCAGCCTATAGCGGGAGGACCAACGAGCAGTTCTTC
CASSGAAYSGRTNEQFF
>.|TRBD1|TRBV30|TRBJ1-1
TGTGCCTGGAGTGTATACAGGGGGAACACTGAAGCTTTCTTT
CAWSVYRGNTEAFF
>.|TRBD2|TRBV3-1/TRBV3-2|TRBJ2-1
TGTGCCAGCAGCCAACCCGGGACTAGCGGTTGGGGTGAGCAGTTCTTC
CASSQPGTSGWGEQFF
>.|TRBD1|TRBV29-1|TRBJ2-2
TGCAGCGTTTTCGACCCGGGACAGGGGGTCTCCGGGGAGCTGTTTTTT
CSVFDPGQGVSGELFF
>.|TRBD1|TRBV7-9|TRBJ1-2
TGTGCCAACGAAGGACAGGACGCTAACTATGGCTACACCTTC
CANEGQDANYGYTF
>.|.|TRBV21-1|TRBJ2-3
TGTGCCAGCAGCAAAGGACAGGAACCCACAGATACGCAGTATTTT
CASSKGQEPTDTQYF
>.|.|TRBV5-1|TRBJ1-6
TGCGCCAGCAGCCGGAACAGGGATAATTCACCCCTCCACTTT
CASSRNRDNSPLHF
>.|TRBD1|TRBV30|TRBJ1-2
TGTGCCTGGAGCCCAGGGGGGTTGAACTATGGCTACACCTTC
CAWSPGGLNYGYTF
>.|.|TRBV6-5|TRBJ1-4
TGTGCCAGCAGTTACAGAAGGGAGACAACTAATGAAAAACTGTTTTTT
CASSYRRETTNEKLFF
>.|TRBD1|TRBV19|TRBJ1-4
TGTGCCAGTAGTATAGCGACAGGGAGTAATGAAAAACTGTTTTTT
CASSIATGSNEKLFF
>few|TRBD2|TRBV3-1/TRBV3-2|TRBJ2-2
TGTGCCAGCAGCCAAGTGCTATCTAGCGGGGGAAACACCGGGGAGCTGTTTTTT
CASSQVLSSGGNTGELFF
>.|.|TRBV4-1|TRBJ1-3
TGCGCCAGCAGCCAGAGACAGGTCCTCCCTTCCTCTGGAAACACCATATATTTT
CASSQRQVLPSSGNTIYF
>.|.|TRBV7-2|TRBJ2-1
TGTGCCAGCAGCCAATTGGAAGACGCGGACAATGAGCAGTTCTTC
CASSQLEDADNEQFF
>once|.|TRBV5-1|TRBJ1-1
TGCGCCAGCAGCCCTGGATCGACAGTGAACACTGAAGCTTTCTTT
CASSPGSTVNTEAFF
>.|.|TRBV19|TRBJ1-1
TGTGCCAGTAGTGGGACTATGGGAACTGAAGCTTTCTTT
CASSGTMGTEAFF
>.|TRBD2|TRBV10-3|TRBJ2-1
TGTGCCATCAGTGGGCTAGCGGGAGTCGATGAGCAGTTCTTC
CAISGLAGVDEQFF
>.|.|TRBV5-4|TRBJ1-5
TGTGCCAGCAGCTTGGATGGGGGCGGGAATCAGCCCCAGCATTTT
CASSLDGGGNQPQHF
>.|.|TRBV5-8|TRBJ2-7
TGTGCCAGCAGCTTGACCGACAGCTCCTACGAGCAGTACTTC
CASSLTDSSYEQYF
>few|.|TRBV12-3/TRBV12-4|TRBJ1-1
TGTGCCAGCAGTGCGGGGAATCCCACTGAAGCTTTCTTT
CASSAGNPTEAFF
>.|.|TRBV6-5|TRBJ1-2
TGTGCCAGCAGTAGAATAGACTCTGGCTACACCTTC
CASSRIDSGYTF
>.|.|TRBV6-2/TRBV6-3|TRBJ1-1
TGTGCCAGCAGTTATGTAGGGGGAGTTGAAGCTTTCTTT
CASSYVGGVEAFF
>.|TRBD1|TRBV5-4|TRBJ2-2
TGTGCCAGCAGGACGGGACAGTCCGGGACCGGGGAGCTGTTTTTT
CASRTGQSGTGELFF
>.|.|TRBV2|TRBJ1-2
TGTGCCAGCAGTGTAGCCGGGTATGGCTACACCTTC
CASSVAGYGYTF